This T cell receptor beta chain appears in the sequencing data of a study of PD-1 blockade in classical Hodgkin lymphoma. Whole-study findings and limits: The diversity seen at baseline in complete responders resembled that of newly diagnosed patients.

Clones were read by immunoSEQ multiplex PCR, and TCRdb kept only the in-frame ones, dropping some. The table lists about 92,000 clones, 65% to 85% of them singletons. Sample time point: cycle 4 day 1 (C4D1), after more than five weeks of nivolumab. The patients all showed relapse after autologous stem cell transplantation, while their brentuximab vedotin exposure varied. With 6 bases clipped from V and 4 bases from J, the junction kept 4 bases outside the gene matches. This CDR3 is built from 13 residues. Germline CDR1 is SGHVS and CDR2 is FQNEAQ. Remarks on this clone: Antigen: not known.

Specimen: peripheral blood mononuclear cells (PBMCs), collected before the fourth cycle of nivolumab. The clonotype originates from a human donor with classical Hodgkin lymphoma. The chain employs TRBV7-8 and TRBJ1-1; the match to TRBD1 covers 8 bases. DNA of the CDR3: TGTGCCAGCAGGGACAGGGCGGGCACTGAAGCTTTCTTT. The encoded protein is CASRDRAGTEAFF.